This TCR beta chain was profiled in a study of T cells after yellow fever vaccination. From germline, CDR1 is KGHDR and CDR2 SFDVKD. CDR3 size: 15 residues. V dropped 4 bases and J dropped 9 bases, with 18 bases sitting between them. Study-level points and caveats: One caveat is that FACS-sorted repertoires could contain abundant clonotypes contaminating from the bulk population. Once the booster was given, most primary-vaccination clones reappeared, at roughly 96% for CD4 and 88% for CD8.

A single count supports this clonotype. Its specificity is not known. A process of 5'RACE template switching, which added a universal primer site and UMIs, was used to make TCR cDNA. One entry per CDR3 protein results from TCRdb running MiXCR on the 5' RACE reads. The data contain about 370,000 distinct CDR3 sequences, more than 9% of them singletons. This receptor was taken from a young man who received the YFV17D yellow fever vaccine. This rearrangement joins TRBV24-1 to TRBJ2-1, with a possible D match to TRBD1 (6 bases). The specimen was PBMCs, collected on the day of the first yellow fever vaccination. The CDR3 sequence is CATSDGTIAPSEQFF. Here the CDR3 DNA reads TGTGCCACCAGTGACGGGACAATCGCCCCCAGTGAGCAGTTCTTC.